The rows below give T cell receptor beta chains drawn from one sample of a study of CD8 T cells in Susac syndrome. TCRdb re-called the immunoSEQ multiplex PCR reads with MiXCR, one entry per CDR3 protein. The table records about 130,000 distinct CDR3 sequences, roughly 80% of them present only once. The sequenced sample consisted of CD8+ T cells from PBMCs. The receptors originated from a human donor with multiple sclerosis. CDR3s leave out the opening cysteine and the closing phenylalanine or tryptophan. The order of the fields is J gene, V gene, CDR3 protein.

>TRBJ1-1|TRBV19
ASSLQGILTEAF
>TRBJ1-1|TRBV7-9
ASRPTGTTEAF
>TRBJ1-1|TRBV6-1
ASTGLGQGSNTEAF
>TRBJ1-1|TRBV11-2
ASSPNLLQGTEAF
>TRBJ1-1|TRBV5-6
ASSLGAVEAF
>TRBJ2-7|TRBV5-1
ASSLVGTGFYEQY
>TRBJ2-1|TRBV6-2/TRBV6-3
ASSYGLYNEQF
>TRBJ1-1|TRBV7-2
ASSLDYFGGTEAL
>TRBJ1-3|TRBV19
ASSISTRGPTGNTIY
>TRBJ1-1|TRBV6-6
ASSYSGLATEAF
>TRBJ1-6|TRBV4-1
ASSQDLVDGYSPLH
>TRBJ1-5|TRBV28
ASSFPTFGDRPQH
>TRBJ2-2|TRBV7-9
ASSLLPVTGGELF
>TRBJ2-3|TRBV20-1
SARDNQGADTQY
>TRBJ1-5|TRBV4-1
ASSPRWGESNQPQH
>TRBJ2-5|TRBV9
ASSVARQQETQY
>TRBJ2-1|TRBV20-1
SARNLASSYNEQF
>TRBJ2-1|TRBV2
ASSELTTSLNEQF
>TRBJ1-5|TRBV27
ASSSRGASNQPQH
>TRBJ2-1|TRBV11-3
ASSPRLAGVRNEQF
>TRBJ2-2|TRBV7-9
ASSSGGSNTGELF
>TRBJ1-5|TRBV27
ASSPLPLNQPQH
>TRBJ2-5|TRBV6-5
ASSYGTGVSRGETQY
>TRBJ2-1|TRBV12-3/TRBV12-4
ASEGNDNEQF
>TRBJ1-2|TRBV12-3/TRBV12-4
ASTQHHRDSYT
>TRBJ2-7|TRBV19
ASSTTYEQY
>TRBJ2-1|TRBV5-6
ASSLRVRDRNEQF
>TRBJ1-4|TRBV30
AWNSGGGEKLF
>TRBJ2-1|TRBV29-1
SVAGVPYYNEQF
>TRBJ2-3|TRBV12-3/TRBV12-4
ASSPGTTDTDTQY
>TRBJ1-4|TRBV4-1
ASSRVGASTEKLF
>TRBJ2-3|TRBV20-1
SASRALVTDTQY
>TRBJ2-1|TRBV18
ASSPYGSGDNEQF
>TRBJ1-2|TRBV5-6
ASSLNRGYT
>TRBJ2-7|TRBV12-3/TRBV12-4
ASSSGTSGGYEQY
>TRBJ2-1|TRBV10-3
AISEAGVYYEQF
>TRBJ1-1|TRBV20-1
SAGSTGNTEAF